The sequence of this T cell receptor (beta chain) was determined in a study of cytomegalovirus exposure and HLA in healthy donors (dated by TCRdb to about 2017). Background on the whole study: According to a later analysis, the 100 to 150 validation repertoires were produced on the same platform as the 680 or so repertoires of the first cohort. The study aimed to test whether cataloging public T cell receptors could reveal signatures of past pathogen exposure. Besides the first cohort of approximately 670 subjects, a separate validation cohort made up of some 110 different subjects was used. To predict cytomegalovirus infection status, the study brought together high-throughput TCR immunosequencing, statistical association of individual TCRs with disease status, and machine learning. The paper as a whole reports these results and caveats: Three of the identified cytomegalovirus-associated TCR beta chains were confirmed in vitro to be specific for cytomegalovirus antigens. It was suggested by the authors that the approach could potentially be generalized to other disease states and immunological phenotypes. All 120 or so repertoires were used to score co-occurrence in the validation cohort in a later analysis, because that analysis had no HLA typing for the cohort. Of the cluster scores, 85% to 95% were above 0 in a later analysis, which found that TCRs clustered in the first cohort also tended to co-occur in the 130 or so validation repertoires. The classifier was reported to diagnose cytomegalovirus status with high specificity and sensitivity in both the original cohort and the validation cohort. A total of fewer than 200 TCR beta chains were listed by the study as associated with cytomegalovirus. While some public TCRs were present in many individuals, most TCR sequences turned up only very rarely across donors.

The germline V gene sets CDR1 to MDHEN and CDR2 to SYDVKM. Taken from cysteine to phenylalanine, the CDR3 has 14 residues. The only DNA kept is the CDR3, 42 bases in frame from the first base. The junction carries 16 bases between V and J, which are trimmed by 4 bases and 6 bases respectively. Libraries were prepared through the immunoSEQ multiplex PCR assay. The original pipeline was this. A statistical classification framework was developed to diagnose cytomegalovirus status using the catalog of TCR beta chain sequences. The source is immuneACCESS, and TCRdb retained only in-frame sequences with V and J called. Part of the clones is not carried over; for the studies checked, unresolved V genes explain less than half of this, and the remainder is unexplained. V and J calls and clone size are as listed in that table; D and trimming were resolved from the DNA. Within this sample are approximately 260,000 clones, with roughly 85% of them counted one time only. The biggest ten clones account for less than 1.2% of the sample.

Separate from the roughly 650-subject first cohort, the validation cohort of some 130 subjects was the group to which the donors belonged. As to this clone: Its antigen is not yet known. No base qualities exist here, and no much larger clone lies one base off it.

Sequencing input: PBMCs. This receptor was obtained from a woman aged 18-30 years in good health and CMV-seronegative. The chain joins TRBV28 to TRBJ2-7; a weak D assignment points to TRBD1 (6 bases agree). The CDR3 reads CASSSPHRESEQYF. Here is the DNA: TGTGCCAGCAGTTCCCCCCACAGGGAGAGCGAGCAGTACTTC.